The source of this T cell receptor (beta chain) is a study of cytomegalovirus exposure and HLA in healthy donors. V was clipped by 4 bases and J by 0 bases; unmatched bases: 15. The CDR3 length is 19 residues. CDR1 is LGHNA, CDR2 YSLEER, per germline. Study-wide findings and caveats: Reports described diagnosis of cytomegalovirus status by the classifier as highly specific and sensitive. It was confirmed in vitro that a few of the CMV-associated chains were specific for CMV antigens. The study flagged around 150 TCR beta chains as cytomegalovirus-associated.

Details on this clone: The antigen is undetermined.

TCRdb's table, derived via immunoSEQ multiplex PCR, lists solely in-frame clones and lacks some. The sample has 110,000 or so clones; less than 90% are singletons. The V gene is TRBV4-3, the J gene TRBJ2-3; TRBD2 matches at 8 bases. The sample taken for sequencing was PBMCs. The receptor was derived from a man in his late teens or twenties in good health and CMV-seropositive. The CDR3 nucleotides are TGCGCCAGCAGCCGACTAAGCGTGTCGGGAGGGGCCAGCACAGATACGCAGTATTTT. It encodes CASSRLSVSGGASTDTQYF.